The clone carrying this TCR beta chain has more than one count but fewer than ten. Its target is not known. The CDR3 sequence is 14 residues long. The germline gives CDR1 SGHRS, CDR2 YFSETQ. Trimming cost V 4 bases and J 4 bases; bases outside gene matches: 5. This record comes from a study of beta chain features in type 1 diabetes. Expressed TCRB transcripts got sequenced, as all isolated RNA was reverse transcribed. Profiled with immunoSEQ multiplex PCR; TCRdb holds only in-frame clones, not every one. The table lists hundreds of thousands of clones, roughly a sixth of them singletons. Study-level points and caveats: In every one of the four CD4+ subsets, TCRB CDR3s were moderately but significantly shorter in Type 1 diabetes patients.

Sequenced: naive CD4+ T cells from blood. The chain links TRBV5-1 to TRBJ2-7, with TRBD1 identical over 10 bases. The TCR comes from a man aged 18 to 35 in good health. CDR3 amino acids: CASSVGQGGYEQYF. CDR3 coding DNA: TGCGCCAGCAGCGTTGGACAGGGGGGGTACGAGCAGTACTTC.